Included here is one T cell receptor beta chain sequence, with context. This specimen belongs to a study of blood T cells in healthy people across ages. Germline V lookup: CDR1 DFQATT, CDR2 SNEGSKA (reference sequence). The length of the CDR3 is 16 residues. A J-beta primer mix and a sample-barcoded 5' primer were used in a second PCR of roughly 7 to 12 cycles. One entry per CDR3 protein, called by TCRdb with MiXCR from the 5' RACE reads. The sample comprises 700,000 to 950,000 distinct CDR3 sequences, 58% of which are singletons, and roughly 20% rests with the top ten. Sequencing used blood. The sequence was obtained from a man aged 25 to 45 in good health. This rearrangement joins TRBV20-1 to TRBJ2-4, with 7 bases fitting TRBD1. The J call may be wrong; the DNA end is better matched by TRBJ2-7. The CDR3 loop is CSARDSTGQQYYEQYF. CDR3 DNA: TGCAGTGCTAGAGATAGCACGGGACAGCAGTACTACGAGCAGTACTTC.